The rows below give T cell receptor beta chains drawn from one sample of a study of Ad26.COV2.S vaccination and SARS-CoV-2 variants. Libraries were prepared by immunoSEQ multiplex PCR; TCRdb keeps only in-frame clonotypes and omits some of them. The table lists around 270,000 clones, roughly 85% of them singletons. The source was peripheral blood, collected in a trial of Ad26.COV2.S vaccine versus placebo. The receptors derive from a person between 18 and 65 years old who received the Ad26.COV2.S COVID-19 vaccine or a placebo. CDR3s include the opening cysteine and the closing phenylalanine or tryptophan. Each record gives: clone size, D gene, CDR3 length, V gene, J gene, CDR3 DNA, CDR3 protein. D genes are given only for firm matches. For some rows the clone size is stated as once, few or many, or as a class when expanded; others skip it.

clone size: -
D gene: TRBD2
CDR3 length: 15
V gene: TRBV18
J gene: TRBJ2-2
CDR3 DNA: TGTGCCAGCTCACAGGGACTAGCGGGCACCGGGGAGCTGTTTTTT
CDR3 protein: CASSQGLAGTGELFF

clone size: -
D gene: TRBD1
CDR3 length: 15
V gene: TRBV4-3
J gene: TRBJ1-2
CDR3 DNA: TGCGCCAGCAGCCAACAGACAGGGGAACTGGGTGGCTACACCTTC
CDR3 protein: CASSQQTGELGGYTF

clone size: -
D gene: -
CDR3 length: 14
V gene: TRBV19
J gene: TRBJ1-2
CDR3 DNA: TGTGCCAGTAGTATTTATGGGGGCCCCTATGGCTACACCTTC
CDR3 protein: CASSIYGGPYGYTF

clone size: -
D gene: -
CDR3 length: 13
V gene: TRBV6-5
J gene: TRBJ1-1
CDR3 DNA: TGTGCCAGCACCGGTTGGGAAGACACTGAAGCTTTCTTT
CDR3 protein: CASTGWEDTEAFF

clone size: -
D gene: -
CDR3 length: 14
V gene: TRBV18
J gene: TRBJ1-1
CDR3 DNA: TGTGCCAGCTCACCACACGGAGGGTGGACTGAAGCTTTCTTT
CDR3 protein: CASSPHGGWTEAFF

clone size: -
D gene: TRBD1
CDR3 length: 12
V gene: TRBV29-1
J gene: TRBJ1-1
CDR3 DNA: TGCAGCGTTAAGACAGGGCCCTTTGAAGCTTTCTTT
CDR3 protein: CSVKTGPFEAFF

clone size: -
D gene: -
CDR3 length: 17
V gene: TRBV7-9
J gene: TRBJ2-7
CDR3 DNA: TGTGCCAGCAGCTTAACGAGGGGACGGCTTAGCTCCTACGAGCAGTACTTC
CDR3 protein: CASSLTRGRLSSYEQYF

clone size: -
D gene: TRBD1
CDR3 length: 15
V gene: TRBV7-2
J gene: TRBJ1-2
CDR3 DNA: TGTGCCAGCAGCTTAGAAACGGACAGGGGGAATGGCTACACCTTC
CDR3 protein: CASSLETDRGNGYTF

clone size: -
D gene: -
CDR3 length: 14
V gene: TRBV6-2/TRBV6-3
J gene: TRBJ1-1
CDR3 DNA: TGTGCCAGCAGCCTGCAGGGGATGAACACTGAAGCTTTCTTT
CDR3 protein: CASSLQGMNTEAFF

clone size: -
D gene: TRBD1
CDR3 length: 16
V gene: TRBV5-5
J gene: TRBJ1-5
CDR3 DNA: TGTGCCAGCAGCTGGGGACAGGGGGCCGGCAATCAGCCCCAGCATTTT
CDR3 protein: CASSWGQGAGNQPQHF

clone size: -
D gene: -
CDR3 length: 13
V gene: TRBV6-1
J gene: TRBJ1-2
CDR3 DNA: TGTGCCAGCAGTGAAGCACCTGGCGCGGGCTACACCTTC
CDR3 protein: CASSEAPGAGYTF

clone size: -
D gene: -
CDR3 length: 12
V gene: TRBV12-3/TRBV12-4
J gene: TRBJ1-5
CDR3 DNA: TGTGCCAGCAGTCACAGCAATCAGCCCCAGCATTTT
CDR3 protein: CASSHSNQPQHF

clone size: -
D gene: TRBD1
CDR3 length: 16
V gene: TRBV4-2
J gene: TRBJ1-4
CDR3 DNA: TGTGCCAGCAGCTACCGGGACAGGGATCCTAATGAAAAACTGTTTTTT
CDR3 protein: CASSYRDRDPNEKLFF

clone size: -
D gene: -
CDR3 length: 16
V gene: TRBV3-1/TRBV3-2
J gene: TRBJ1-4
CDR3 DNA: TGTGCCAGCAGCCAGAATCAGGGCAAAACTAATGAAAAACTGTTTTTT
CDR3 protein: CASSQNQGKTNEKLFF

clone size: -
D gene: TRBD2
CDR3 length: 16
V gene: TRBV27
J gene: TRBJ2-5
CDR3 DNA: TGTGCCAGCAGTTGGCTAGCGGGAGGGCCTCCGGAGACCCAGTACTTC
CDR3 protein: CASSWLAGGPPETQYF

clone size: -
D gene: -
CDR3 length: 13
V gene: TRBV7-2
J gene: TRBJ2-1
CDR3 DNA: TGTGCCAGCAGCCCAGGGTCATACAATGAGCAGTTCTTC
CDR3 protein: CASSPGSYNEQFF

clone size: once
D gene: TRBD1
CDR3 length: 16
V gene: TRBV9
J gene: TRBJ1-1
CDR3 DNA: TGTGCCAGCAGCGTAGAATTTCAGGGGGCGAACACTGAAGCTTTCTTT
CDR3 protein: CASSVEFQGANTEAFF

clone size: -
D gene: -
CDR3 length: 12
V gene: TRBV18
J gene: TRBJ2-5
CDR3 DNA: TGTGCCAGCTCACGTGCCCAAGAGACCCAGTACTTC
CDR3 protein: CASSRAQETQYF

clone size: -
D gene: TRBD2
CDR3 length: 19
V gene: TRBV7-9
J gene: TRBJ2-1
CDR3 DNA: TGTGCCAGCAGCTTCCCCGGGACTAGCGGGAATTCGGGACCGGATGAGCAGTTCTTC
CDR3 protein: CASSFPGTSGNSGPDEQFF

clone size: once
D gene: -
CDR3 length: 11
V gene: TRBV14
J gene: TRBJ2-5
CDR3 DNA: TGTGCCAGCAGCCAAGGTCCCTCCCAGTACTTC
CDR3 protein: CASSQGPSQYF

clone size: -
D gene: -
CDR3 length: 13
V gene: TRBV9
J gene: TRBJ2-1
CDR3 DNA: TGTGCCAGCGGTAAGGCGGGATATGATGAGCAGTTCTTC
CDR3 protein: CASGKAGYDEQFF

clone size: -
D gene: TRBD2
CDR3 length: 11
V gene: TRBV7-8
J gene: TRBJ2-1
CDR3 DNA: TGTGCCAGCACTCGTCTAGCGGTTCAGTTCTTC
CDR3 protein: CASTRLAVQFF

clone size: -
D gene: -
CDR3 length: 14
V gene: TRBV5-5
J gene: TRBJ2-5
CDR3 DNA: TGTGCCAGCAGCTTGGTTGGGGGACAAGAGACCCAGTACTTC
CDR3 protein: CASSLVGGQETQYF

clone size: -
D gene: -
CDR3 length: 14
V gene: TRBV5-1
J gene: TRBJ2-1
CDR3 DNA: TGCGCCAGCAGCGGTGGCGGCTCCTACAATGAGCAGTTCTTC
CDR3 protein: CASSGGGSYNEQFF

clone size: -
D gene: -
CDR3 length: 12
V gene: TRBV6-5
J gene: TRBJ1-4
CDR3 DNA: TGTGCCAGCGGCGGTCGGAGGGAAAAACTGTTTTTT
CDR3 protein: CASGGRREKLFF

clone size: -
D gene: -
CDR3 length: 16
V gene: TRBV24-1
J gene: TRBJ2-4
CDR3 DNA: TGTGCCACCAGCCCCAAGGGAACCGTAAGTGTTTACATTCAGTACTTC
CDR3 protein: CATSPKGTVSVYIQYF

clone size: few
D gene: -
CDR3 length: 17
V gene: TRBV4-1
J gene: TRBJ2-5
CDR3 DNA: TGCGCCAGCAGCCAACACGGGAATGTTGAGGGGTCGGAGACCCAGTACTTC
CDR3 protein: CASSQHGNVEGSETQYF

clone size: -
D gene: TRBD1
CDR3 length: 14
V gene: TRBV7-9
J gene: TRBJ1-4
CDR3 DNA: TGTGCCAGCAGCTCCAGGGGGCTTAGGGAAAAACTGTTTTTT
CDR3 protein: CASSSRGLREKLFF

clone size: -
D gene: -
CDR3 length: 14
V gene: TRBV7-9
J gene: TRBJ1-1
CDR3 DNA: TGTGCCAGCAGCTTAGGGCAGGTTAACACTGAAGCTTTCTTT
CDR3 protein: CASSLGQVNTEAFF

clone size: -
D gene: -
CDR3 length: 12
V gene: TRBV6-6
J gene: TRBJ1-2
CDR3 DNA: TGTGCCTGCAAACGTGGGGGGTCTGGCTACACCTTC
CDR3 protein: CACKRGGSGYTF

clone size: -
D gene: -
CDR3 length: 15
V gene: TRBV27
J gene: TRBJ2-1
CDR3 DNA: TGTGCCAGCAGTTTCCCCAAGGGAACGTTTAATGAGCAGTTCTTC
CDR3 protein: CASSFPKGTFNEQFF

clone size: -
D gene: -
CDR3 length: 18
V gene: TRBV5-1
J gene: TRBJ2-7
CDR3 DNA: TGCGCCAGCAGCCCCCCAAGGGCGGGGGCCTTTAACTCCTACGAGCAGTACTTC
CDR3 protein: CASSPPRAGAFNSYEQYF

clone size: -
D gene: -
CDR3 length: 17
V gene: TRBV7-2
J gene: TRBJ1-5
CDR3 DNA: TGTGCCAGCAGCTTAGCCCACGGAGGGGTTGGTAATCAGCCCCAGCATTTT
CDR3 protein: CASSLAHGGVGNQPQHF

clone size: -
D gene: TRBD2
CDR3 length: 16
V gene: TRBV3-1/TRBV3-2
J gene: TRBJ2-1
CDR3 DNA: TGTGCCAGCAGCCAAGTGCGGGAGGGACCCTACAATGAGCAGTTCTTC
CDR3 protein: CASSQVREGPYNEQFF

clone size: -
D gene: TRBD1
CDR3 length: 16
V gene: TRBV6-4
J gene: TRBJ2-1
CDR3 DNA: TGTGCCAGCAGTGACTCGGGACAGGGGTTTTACAATGAGCAGTTCTTC
CDR3 protein: CASSDSGQGFYNEQFF

clone size: -
D gene: TRBD2
CDR3 length: 21
V gene: TRBV19
J gene: TRBJ2-1
CDR3 DNA: TGTGCCAGTACCCCTCGTGTCCACGGGACTAGCGGGAGACAGGGATGGAATGAGCAGTTCTTC
CDR3 protein: CASTPRVHGTSGRQGWNEQFF

clone size: -
D gene: -
CDR3 length: 11
V gene: TRBV29-1
J gene: TRBJ2-7
CDR3 DNA: TGCAGCGCCGGACAGCCCTACGAGCAGTACTTC
CDR3 protein: CSAGQPYEQYF

clone size: -
D gene: -
CDR3 length: 18
V gene: TRBV4-2
J gene: TRBJ2-3
CDR3 DNA: TGTGCCAGCAGCCAAGTCCCCGCTGGCTCGGAGGGGGCAGATACGCAGTATTTT
CDR3 protein: CASSQVPAGSEGADTQYF

clone size: -
D gene: -
CDR3 length: 16
V gene: TRBV4-1
J gene: TRBJ1-5
CDR3 DNA: TGCGCCAGCAGCCAAGCCCCCGGTGGGAGCAATCAGCCCCAGCATTTT
CDR3 protein: CASSQAPGGSNQPQHF

clone size: -
D gene: -
CDR3 length: 14
V gene: TRBV7-9
J gene: TRBJ2-1
CDR3 DNA: TGTGCCAGCAGCTTAGCGGGGACTTTCAATGAGCAGTTCTTC
CDR3 protein: CASSLAGTFNEQFF

clone size: few
D gene: -
CDR3 length: 9
V gene: TRBV9
J gene: TRBJ2-3
CDR3 DNA: TGTGCCAGCAGTCCCTCGCATAGTTTT
CDR3 protein: CASSPSHSF

clone size: -
D gene: TRBD1
CDR3 length: 14
V gene: TRBV6-5
J gene: TRBJ2-5
CDR3 DNA: TGTGCCAGCGGAGCCGGGACAGGGAGAGAGACCCAGTACTTC
CDR3 protein: CASGAGTGRETQYF

clone size: -
D gene: TRBD1
CDR3 length: 16
V gene: TRBV13
J gene: TRBJ2-5
CDR3 DNA: TGTGCCAGCAGCCTATTGGCCGGGACAGGGGTAGAGACCCAGTACTTC
CDR3 protein: CASSLLAGTGVETQYF

clone size: -
D gene: -
CDR3 length: 15
V gene: TRBV4-3
J gene: TRBJ2-7
CDR3 DNA: TGCGCCAGCAGCCGAGGGTCAGGGTCCCCCTACGAGCAGTACTTC
CDR3 protein: CASSRGSGSPYEQYF

clone size: once
D gene: TRBD1
CDR3 length: 15
V gene: TRBV6-5
J gene: TRBJ2-1
CDR3 DNA: TGTGCCAGCTGGGACGACAGGGGCTCCTACAATGAGCAGTTCTTC
CDR3 protein: CASWDDRGSYNEQFF

clone size: -
D gene: TRBD1
CDR3 length: 20
V gene: TRBV30
J gene: TRBJ1-6
CDR3 DNA: TGTGCCTGGAGTGCCGGGACAGGGGTTTTTTTGGACGTGGATAATTCACCCCTCCACTTT
CDR3 protein: CAWSAGTGVFLDVDNSPLHF

clone size: -
D gene: -
CDR3 length: 13
V gene: TRBV10-3
J gene: TRBJ1-2
CDR3 DNA: TGTGCCATCAGTGTGAGTTCGAACTATGGCTACACCTTC
CDR3 protein: CAISVSSNYGYTF

clone size: -
D gene: -
CDR3 length: 15
V gene: TRBV10-3
J gene: TRBJ1-1
CDR3 DNA: TGTGCCATCAGTGAGCCCACAGCTGGTCTGGCTGAAGCTTTCTTT
CDR3 protein: CAISEPTAGLAEAFF

clone size: -
D gene: TRBD1
CDR3 length: 15
V gene: TRBV19
J gene: TRBJ2-2
CDR3 DNA: TGTGCCAGTAGTATCTGGACAGGGAACACCGGGGAGCTGTTTTTT
CDR3 protein: CASSIWTGNTGELFF

clone size: -
D gene: -
CDR3 length: 14
V gene: TRBV6-5
J gene: TRBJ1-1
CDR3 DNA: TGTGCCAGCAGTTACTCGAACGTCCATTTTGAAGCTTTCTTT
CDR3 protein: CASSYSNVHFEAFF

clone size: few
D gene: -
CDR3 length: 16
V gene: TRBV14
J gene: TRBJ2-2
CDR3 DNA: TGTGCCAGCAGCCAAGATGTAGCGGTAAACACCGGGGAGCTGTTTTTT
CDR3 protein: CASSQDVAVNTGELFF